The 20 T cell receptor beta chains reported below all come from one sample, sequenced in a study of shared clonotypes between healthy human individuals. Assay used: immunoSEQ multiplex PCR; TCRdb lists only in-frame clones, some missing. The sample holds over 2 million clones, roughly 94% seen once. The specimen was naive CD4+ T cells sorted from blood. Sample subset: CD45RA+ positively selected. The receptors stem from a man between 18 and 29 years old in good health.

This clone was seen a single time. The V call is TRBV28, the J call TRBJ1-2, with D possibly TRBD1 on 6 matching bases. V was clipped by 5 bases and J by 2 bases, with 12 bases between them. CDR3 length: 14 residues. Germline lookup yields CDR1 MDHEN and CDR2 SYDVKM. The chain's CDR3 is CASSGTTGNYGYTF. The CDR3 coding sequence is TGTGCCAGCAGTGGGACCACAGGGAACTATGGCTACACCTTC.

This chain joins TRBV5-4 and TRBJ2-1; 8 nucleotides align to TRBD2. Germline CDR1 reads SGHNT; CDR2 reads YYREEE (reference sequence). The CDR3 is 16 residues long. The junction had 10 bases not matched to a gene; V was cut back by 3 bases and J by 5 bases. This chain's CDR3 is CASSSLGGRYDNEQFF. As DNA, the CDR3 is TGTGCCAGCAGCTCACTCGGCGGGAGGTACGACAATGAGCAGTTCTTC.

The V call is TRBV10-1, the J call TRBJ2-3, with D uncertain. V shed 0 bases and J shed 3 bases, with 4 bases lying between them. This CDR3 spans 13 amino acids. Germline loops: CDR1 WNHNN, CDR2 SYGVQD (reference sequence). This chain's CDR3 is CASSESPTDTQYF. CDR3 sequence (DNA): TGCGCCAGCAGTGAGTCACCAACAGATACGCAGTATTTT.

The rearrangement uses TRBV10-3 and TRBJ1-1; D uncertain. The CDR3 runs to 17 residues. V was clipped by 3 bases and J by 1 base, with 18 bases between them. Germline CDR1 is ENHRY and CDR2 is SYGVKD. This CDR3 reads CAISDPPTGSGNTEAFF. The CDR3 coding sequence is TGTGCCATCAGTGACCCCCCGACGGGCAGCGGGAACACTGAAGCTTTCTTT.

J is TRBJ1-4 and V is TRBV7-2; a possible D gene is TRBD1 (5 bases). The CDR3 extends over 15 amino acids. The germline V and J ends were trimmed by 1 base and 4 bases, with 10 bases remaining between them. Germline V gene data show CDR1 as SGHTA and CDR2 as FQGNSA. This CDR3 reads CASSLVGGLNEKLFF. The CDR3 DNA is TGTGCCAGCAGCTTAGTGGGGGGACTTAATGAAAAACTGTTTTTT. The variable domain in full, completed from reference TRBV7-2 and TRBJ1-4, reads GAGVSQSPSNKVTEKGKDVELRCDPISGHTALYWYRQSLGQGLEFLIYFQGNSAPDKSGLPSDRFSAERTGGSVSTLTIQRTQQEDSAVYLCASSLVGGLNEKLFFGSGTQLSVL.

The chain is built from TRBV7-2 and TRBJ1-1, with a possible D match to TRBD1 (5 bases). Germline CDR1 is SGHTA and CDR2 is FQGNSA. Trimming took off 5 bases at V and 1 base at J, with 5 bases between the two ends. The CDR3 loop spans 12 amino acids. The CDR3 nucleotides are TGTGCCAGCAGCGGGGGGAACACTGAAGCTTTCTTT. This gives the protein CASSGGNTEAFF.

The rearrangement joins TRBV2 to TRBJ1-6, with D possibly matching TRBD1 (5 bases). The germline V gene encodes CDR1 SNHLY and CDR2 FYNNEI. CDR3 length equals 15 residues. The V gene lost 3 bases and the J gene lost 7 bases, with 13 bases spanning the gap. CDR3 sequence reads: CASSDLGGGNSPLHF. CDR3 in DNA: TGTGCCAGCAGTGACTTGGGGGGTGGAAATTCACCCCTCCACTTT.

This sequence joins TRBV29-1 and TRBJ2-5; 8 positions agree with TRBD1. The CDR3 loop spans 13 amino acids. Trimming at V came to 6 bases and at J to 5 bases, leaving 8 bases not matched to a gene. Germline CDR1 is SQVTM and CDR2 is ANQGSEA. The CDR3 DNA follows: TGCAGCGTAAGGACAGGGCTAAGGGAGACCCAGTACTTC. It codes for CSVRTGLRETQYF.

The chain is built from TRBV6-6 and TRBJ2-6; D could derive from TRBD1 or TRBD2 (5 bases each). This CDR3 has 14 residues. V was trimmed by 4 bases and J by 2 bases, leaving 6 bases between them. Germline assignment: CDR1 MNHNY and CDR2 SVGAGI (reference sequence). CDR3 in amino acids: CASSWDPGANVLTF. CDR3 DNA sequence: TGTGCCAGCAGTTGGGACCCTGGGGCCAACGTCCTGACTTTC.

This chain joins TRBV5-1 and TRBJ1-6; 8 bases are shared with TRBD1. CDR1 SGHRS and CDR2 YFSETQ come from the germline V gene. The CDR3 length is 15 residues. Unmatched junction bases numbered 4, after V lost 1 base and J lost 7 bases. This CDR3 reads CASSLTGQGNSPLHF. The DNA for the CDR3 is TGCGCCAGCAGCTTGACCGGACAGGGAAATTCACCCCTCCACTTT.

V usage is TRBV5-1 and J usage is TRBJ1-4, with D perhaps matching TRBD1 (6 bases). This CDR3 comprises 16 residues. In germline, CDR1 is SGHRS, CDR2 YFSETQ. Trimming took off 3 bases at V and 2 bases at J, with 14 bases between the two ends. CDR3 region: CASSSIGGRTNEKLFF. The CDR3 bases are TGCGCCAGCAGCTCTATTGGGGGCCGCACTAATGAAAAACTGTTTTTT.

The rearrangement uses TRBV5-1 and TRBJ2-3, with D unclear. The CDR3 consists of 13 residues. CDR1 SGHRS and CDR2 YFSETQ come from the germline V gene. Trimming removed 4 bases at V and 4 bases at J, with 10 bases between. In DNA form, the CDR3 reads TGCGCCAGCAGCCACCCAGTCCCAGATACGCAGTATTTT. This translates into CASSHPVPDTQYF.

The chain recombines TRBV18 with TRBJ1-3; D is perhaps TRBD1 (5 bases). From germline, CDR1 is KGHSH and CDR2 LQKENI. Trimming took 8 bases from V and 0 from J, leaving 14 bases between them. The CDR3 runs 15 residues. CDR3 in amino acids: CASQIGQLSGNTIYF. The CDR3 nucleotides read TGTGCCAGCCAGATCGGACAACTCTCTGGAAACACCATATATTTT.

The V call is TRBV10-1, the J call TRBJ1-5, with D unclear. V lost 3 bases and J lost 7, with 10 bases in between. The length of the CDR3 is 13 residues. CDR1 and CDR2 from the germline V gene are WNHNN and SYGVQD (reference sequence). Here the CDR3 reads CASSESLAQPQHF. For the CDR3, the DNA is TGCGCCAGCAGTGAAAGTTTGGCGCAGCCCCAGCATTTT.

In the case of this clone: An end of the junction does not agree with germline; a read error may underlie this. The V call is TRBV4-1, the J call TRBJ1-3; possibly TRBD1 for D (6 bases). CDR3 length equals 18 residues. Germline values: CDR1 MGHRA, CDR2 YSYEKL. CDR3 sequence reads: CASSEDITGPSSGNTIYF. The CDR3 DNA reads as TGCGCCAGCAGCGAAGATATTACAGGGCCAAGCTCTGGAAACACCATATATTTT.

V and J are TRBV5-1 and TRBJ1-3, with D perhaps TRBD1 (6 bases). CDR1 is SGHRS, CDR2 YFSETQ, per germline. This CDR3 spans 14 amino acids. The ends were cut back, 6 bases at V and 1 base at J, with 11 bases in the middle. CDR3 protein: CASTLQGSGNTIYF. The CDR3 region has the DNA TGCGCCAGCACCCTACAGGGTTCTGGAAACACCATATATTTT.

The chain recombines TRBV2 with TRBJ1-4; 8 nucleotides line up with TRBD1. J was trimmed by 8 bases and V by 5 bases; bases with no gene match: 10. There are 15 residues in the CDR3. Germline V gives CDR1 SNHLY, CDR2 FYNNEI. Written as DNA, the CDR3 is TGTGCCAGCAGTCCTCAGGGGGCGCCGTTAGAAAAACTGTTTTTT. Its protein is CASSPQGAPLEKLFF. Looking up the rest from reference TRBV2 and TRBJ1-4 gives the full variable domain: EPEVTQTPSHQVTQMGQEVILRCVPISNHLYFYWYRQILGQKVEFLVSFYNNEISEKSEIFDDQFSVERPDGSNFTLKIRSTKLEDSAMYFCASSPQGAPLEKLFFGSGTQLSVL.

This clone has just a few counts. The rearrangement links TRBV2 to TRBJ2-7; D uncertain. V was shortened by 7 bases and J by 2 bases, with 12 bases between the two germline ends. The CDR3 length is 13 residues. Looked up from germline, CDR1 is SNHLY and CDR2 is FYNNEI. DNA of the CDR3: TGTGCCAGCATTTATCGGGCCACCTACGAGCAGTACTTC. Its protein is CASIYRATYEQYF.

V gene TRBV4-3 combines with J gene TRBJ1-6; no reliable D call. The germline V gene encodes CDR1 LGHNA and CDR2 YSLEER. The CDR3 totals 15 residues. V lost 1 base and J lost 4, with 8 bases in between. The CDR3 loop is CASSQGWDYNSPLHF. The CDR3 nucleotides read TGCGCCAGCAGCCAAGGATGGGATTATAATTCACCCCTCCACTTT.

This rearrangement joins TRBV7-9 to TRBJ1-1, with 7 bases identical to TRBD1. The V and J ends lost 6 bases and 1 base, in that order; junction bases with no gene match: 11. Germline-derived CDR1 and CDR2 are SEHNR and FQNEAQ (reference sequence). This CDR3 comprises 16 residues. This CDR3 is CASRQGWTGGNTEAFF. CDR3 DNA: TGTGCCAGCAGACAAGGTTGGACAGGAGGGAACACTGAAGCTTTCTTT.